This TCR beta chain emerged from a study of T cell repertoires in cytomegalovirus infection. Concerning this clonotype itself: As yet, its antigen is unknown.

TCRdb used MiXCR to reprocess the reads, holding one entry per CDR3 protein. The profile shows 250,000 to 400,000 distinct CDR3 sequences, approximately 25% of them singletons. The receptor was derived from a human donor in good health (CMV status not recorded). Some clones in this sample may be carry-over from other donors' samples. Sequences were derived from cultured PBMCs, sampled from culture after CMV antigen stimulation.

The CDR3 DNA follows: TGTGCCAGCAGCTTCGGGGGCGCCATGAACACTGAAGCTTTCTTT. Translation: CASSFGGAMNTEAFF. The chain joins TRBV11-2 to TRBJ1-1; a weak D match, TRBD1 (6 bases). There are 15 residues in the CDR3. The V gene's germline CDR1 is SGHAT and CDR2 FQNNGV. Trimming pared 3 bases from V and 0 bases from J, leaving 11 bases between.